This T cell receptor beta chain was captured by sequencing in a study of cytomegalovirus exposure and HLA in healthy donors. Whole-study context: Among the roughly 400 genotyped donors, around 81% were placed in the Caucasian-associated ancestry cluster. Study-wide results and caveats: Highly shared variants forming one cluster were likely a sequencing artifact. In presence/absence analyses, roughly uniform sequencing depth across donors was assumed. Later analysis associated a missense DCLRE1C variant with TCR beta V- and J-gene trimming.

A note on this clone: The antigen remains unidentified.

60 Vbeta and 13 Jbeta primers were used in PCR. Sequenced by immunoSEQ multiplex PCR; TCRdb stores in-frame clones only, minus some. This table holds 100,000 to 150,000 clones, over 65% found once. This receptor was taken from a man between 18 and 29 years old in good health and CMV-seronegative. The sequenced sample consisted of PBMCs.

DNA for the CDR3: TGTGCCAGCAGTCCATATTCGACAGCCTTGACCGGGGAGCTGTTTTTT. This translates into CASSPYSTALTGELFF. The chain recombines TRBV5-8 with TRBJ2-2, with D possibly TRBD1 on 5 matching bases. Germline V gene lookup returns CDR1 SGHTS and CDR2 YDEGEE. Between the trimmed V and J ends, which lost 5 bases and 5 bases, there was a span of 19 bases. The CDR3 loop spans 16 amino acids.